This T cell receptor beta chain stems from a study of blood T cell repertoires in COVID-19. Study background: Sources were T cells, B-cell-depleted T cells, or PBMCs; the material itself was cDNA or gDNA.

Original processing methods: Counts of nucleated cells, estimated from reference gene primer amplification, were obtained. The repertoire was sequenced with immunoSEQ multiplex PCR; TCRdb's copy has only in-frame clones and lacks some. V and J calls and clone size come straight from that table; D and trimming were deduced from the DNA. The sample includes some 120,000 clones, about 70% seen only once; the top ten take 6%. This clonotype was obtained from an elderly man with COVID-19, enrolled during active disease. The sample comprised peripheral blood.

The CDR3 nucleotides read TGTGCCAGCAGTTTGGGGCAGTACAATGAGCAGTTCTTC. Residues: CASSLGQYNEQFF. This chain uses TRBV12-3 or TRBV12-4 with TRBJ2-1; tentatively, D is TRBD1 (5 bases). The CDR3 has 13 amino acids. Trimming removed 3 bases from V and 4 bases from J, with 7 bases in between.